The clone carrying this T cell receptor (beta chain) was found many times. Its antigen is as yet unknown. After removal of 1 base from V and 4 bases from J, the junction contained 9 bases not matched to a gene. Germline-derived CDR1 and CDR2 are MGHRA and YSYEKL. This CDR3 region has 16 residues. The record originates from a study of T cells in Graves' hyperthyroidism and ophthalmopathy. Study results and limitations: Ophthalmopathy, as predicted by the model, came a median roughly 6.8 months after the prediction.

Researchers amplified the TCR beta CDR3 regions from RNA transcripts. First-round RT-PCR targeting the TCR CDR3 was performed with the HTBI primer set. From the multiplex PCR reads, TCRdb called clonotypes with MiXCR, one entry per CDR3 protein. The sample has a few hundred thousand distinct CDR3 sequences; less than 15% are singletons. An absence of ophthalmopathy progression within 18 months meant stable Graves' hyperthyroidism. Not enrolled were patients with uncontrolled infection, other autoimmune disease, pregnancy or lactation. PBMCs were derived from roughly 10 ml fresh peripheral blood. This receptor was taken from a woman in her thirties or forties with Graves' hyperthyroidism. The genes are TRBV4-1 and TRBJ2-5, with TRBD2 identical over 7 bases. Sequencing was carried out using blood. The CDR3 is CASSQAHAGAGETQYF. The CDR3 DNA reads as TGCGCCAGCAGCCAAGCCCATGCGGGAGCGGGAGAGACCCAGTACTTC.